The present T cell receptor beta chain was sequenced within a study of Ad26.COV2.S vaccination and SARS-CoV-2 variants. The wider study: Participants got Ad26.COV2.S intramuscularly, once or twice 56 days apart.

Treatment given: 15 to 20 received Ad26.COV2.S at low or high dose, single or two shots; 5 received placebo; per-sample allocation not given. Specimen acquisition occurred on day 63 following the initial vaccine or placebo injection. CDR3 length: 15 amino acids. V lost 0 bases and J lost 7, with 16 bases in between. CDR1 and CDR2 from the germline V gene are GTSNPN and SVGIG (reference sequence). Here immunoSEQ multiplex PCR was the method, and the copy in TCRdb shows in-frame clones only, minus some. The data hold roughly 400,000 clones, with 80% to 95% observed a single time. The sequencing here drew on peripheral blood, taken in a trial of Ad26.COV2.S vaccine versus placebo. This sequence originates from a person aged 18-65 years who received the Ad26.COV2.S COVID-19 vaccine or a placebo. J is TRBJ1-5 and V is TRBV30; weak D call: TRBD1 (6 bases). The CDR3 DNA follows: TGTGCCTGGAGTGTAGGCGGGGGGCAGTGGCAGCCCCAGCATTTT. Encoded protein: CAWSVGGGQWQPQHF. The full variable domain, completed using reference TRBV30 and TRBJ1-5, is SQTIHQWPATLVQPVGSPLSLECTVEGTSNPNLYWYRQAAGRGLQLLFYSVGIGQISSEVPQNLSASRPQDRQFILSSKKLLLSDSGFYLCAWSVGGGQWQPQHFGDGTRLSIL.